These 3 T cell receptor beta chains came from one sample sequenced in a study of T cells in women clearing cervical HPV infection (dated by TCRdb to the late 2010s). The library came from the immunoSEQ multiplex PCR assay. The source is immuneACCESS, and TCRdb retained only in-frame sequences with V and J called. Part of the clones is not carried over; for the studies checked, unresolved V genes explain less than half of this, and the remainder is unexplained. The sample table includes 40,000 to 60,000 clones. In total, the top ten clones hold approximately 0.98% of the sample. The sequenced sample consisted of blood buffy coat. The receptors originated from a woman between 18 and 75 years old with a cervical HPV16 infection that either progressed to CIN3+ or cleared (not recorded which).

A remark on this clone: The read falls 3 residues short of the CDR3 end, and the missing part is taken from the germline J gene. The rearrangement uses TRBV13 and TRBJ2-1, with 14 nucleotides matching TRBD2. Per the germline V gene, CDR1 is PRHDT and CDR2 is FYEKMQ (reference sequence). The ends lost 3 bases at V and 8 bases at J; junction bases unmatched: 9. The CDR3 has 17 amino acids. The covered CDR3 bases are TGTGCCAGCAGCTTCCGACTAGCGGGGGGGCCTATGGATGAG. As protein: CASSFRLAGGPMDE. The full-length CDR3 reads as CASSFRLAGGPMDEQFF. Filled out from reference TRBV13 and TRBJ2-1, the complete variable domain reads AAGVIQSPRHLIKEKRETATLKCYPIPRHDTVYWYQQGPGQDPQFLISFYEKMQSDKGSIPDRFSAQQFSDYHSELNMSSLELGDSALYFCASSFRLAGGPMDEQFFGPGTRLTVL.

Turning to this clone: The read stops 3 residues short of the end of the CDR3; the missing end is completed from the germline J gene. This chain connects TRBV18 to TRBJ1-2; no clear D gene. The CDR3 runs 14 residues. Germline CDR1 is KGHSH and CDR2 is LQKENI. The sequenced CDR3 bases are TGTGCCAGCTCACCCCCTGGGCCCGGATGGGGC. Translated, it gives CASSPPGPGWG. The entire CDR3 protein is CASSPPGPGWGYTF.

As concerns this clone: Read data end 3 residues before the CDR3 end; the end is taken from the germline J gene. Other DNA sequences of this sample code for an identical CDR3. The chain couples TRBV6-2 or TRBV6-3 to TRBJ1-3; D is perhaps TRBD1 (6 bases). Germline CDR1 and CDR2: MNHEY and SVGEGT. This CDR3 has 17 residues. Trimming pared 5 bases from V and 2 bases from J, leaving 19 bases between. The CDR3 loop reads CASSQVPGGRPGNTIYF. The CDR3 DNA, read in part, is TGTGCCAGCAGTCAGGTGCCGGGGGGCCGTCCTGGAAACACC.